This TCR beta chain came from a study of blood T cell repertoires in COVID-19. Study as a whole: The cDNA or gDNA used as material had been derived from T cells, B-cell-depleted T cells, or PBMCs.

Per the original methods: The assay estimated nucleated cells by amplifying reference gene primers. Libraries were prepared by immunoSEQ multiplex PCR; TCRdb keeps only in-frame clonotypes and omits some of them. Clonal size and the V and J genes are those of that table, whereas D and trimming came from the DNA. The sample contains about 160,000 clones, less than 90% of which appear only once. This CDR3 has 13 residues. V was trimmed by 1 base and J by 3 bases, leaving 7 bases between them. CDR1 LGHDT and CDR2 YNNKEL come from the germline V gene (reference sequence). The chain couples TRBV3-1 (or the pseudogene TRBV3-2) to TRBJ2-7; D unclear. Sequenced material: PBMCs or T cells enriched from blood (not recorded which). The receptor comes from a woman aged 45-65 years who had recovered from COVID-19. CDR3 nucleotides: TGTGCCAGCAGCCAAGGAAACGGCTACGAGCAGTACTTC. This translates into CASSQGNGYEQYF.